This entry lists 2 T cell receptor beta chains sequenced from one sample in a study of CD8 T cells in Susac syndrome. Reverse transcription of 0.5 to 1 ug RNA was performed with random hexamers. TCRdb re-analysed the immunoSEQ multiplex PCR reads in MiXCR, keeping a single row per CDR3 protein. The table has hundreds of thousands of distinct CDR3 sequences, less than 96% seen once. Sample: CD4+ T cells from PBMCs. These receptors originate from a human donor with Susac syndrome.

V and J are TRBV20-1 and TRBJ2-1, with D uncertain. CDR3 length: 10 amino acids. Germline assignment: CDR1 DFQATT and CDR2 SNEGSKA (reference sequence). Between the trimmed V and J ends, which lost 8 bases and 10 bases, there was a span of 12 bases. For the CDR3, the DNA is TGCAGTTCCTTGGGGTCCGAGCAGTTCTTC. This codes for CSSLGSEQFF.

V gene TRBV24-1 combines with J gene TRBJ2-7; TRBD1 matches at 9 bases. V gave up 11 bases and J gave up 3 bases; unmatched junction bases: 7. There are 13 residues in the CDR3. CDR1 is KGHDR and CDR2 is SFDVKD in the germline V gene. This CDR3 is CAIRQGQGYEQYF. CDR3 sequence (DNA): TGTGCCATCCGCCAGGGACAGGGCTACGAGCAGTACTTC.